The rows below give T cell receptor beta chains drawn from one sample of a study of identical twins. TCRdb used MiXCR to reprocess the 5' RACE reads, holding one entry per CDR3 protein. The sample records about 470,000 distinct CDR3 sequences, more than 20% being singletons. Another study also made use of these data, one on T cells expressing NK-cell markers.

The specimen was CD4+ T cells sorted from blood. The receptors shown here come from a woman aged 18-30 years in good health. Both conserved end residues are part of each CDR3. Fields, in order: D gene, V gene, clone size, J gene, CDR3 protein, CDR3 DNA. D genes are given only for firm matches. Only some rows state a clone size, as once, few, many or a class for expanded clones.

.,TRBV6-5,few,TRBJ1-1,CASSSVAGKAFF,TGTGCCAGCAGCTCCGTGGCAGGGAAAGCTTTCTTT
.,TRBV29-1,.,TRBJ1-5,CSVEASDRNQPQHF,TGCAGCGTTGAAGCCTCGGACCGCAATCAGCCCCAGCATTTT
.,TRBV4-2,few,TRBJ2-1,CASSQESSGLQFF,TGTGCCAGCAGCCAAGAATCAAGCGGGCTGCAGTTCTTC
TRBD2,TRBV12-3/TRBV12-4,few,TRBJ2-5,CASSRLPLAGGGETQYF,TGTGCCAGCAGCCGCCTCCCCCTAGCGGGGGGAGGTGAGACCCAGTACTTC
.,TRBV5-1,few,TRBJ2-7,CASSSLPIRGRTYEQYF,TGCGCCAGCAGCTCTTTACCAATTCGAGGGCGTACCTACGAGCAGTACTTC
.,TRBV7-9,.,TRBJ1-2,CASSPTGFGGGYTF,TGTGCCAGCAGCCCGACAGGATTCGGTGGTGGCTACACCTTC
TRBD2,TRBV5-1,.,TRBJ2-3,CASSSPTSGRDTQYF,TGCGCCAGCAGCTCCCCGACTAGCGGGAGAGATACGCAGTATTTT
TRBD2,TRBV6-5,.,TRBJ2-3,CASSYSGASGGNTQYF,TGTGCCAGCAGTTACTCTGGGGCTAGCGGCGGAAATACGCAGTATTTT
TRBD1,TRBV29-1,few,TRBJ2-7,CSVRGQTDEQYF,TGCAGCGTCAGGGGACAGACGGACGAGCAGTACTTC
.,TRBV9,.,TRBJ2-7,CASSPQGHYEQYF,TGTGCCAGCAGCCCCCAAGGCCACTACGAGCAGTACTTC
.,TRBV7-2,many,TRBJ1-2,CASSLVQGGYTF,TGTGCCAGCAGCTTAGTTCAGGGCGGCTACACCTTC
.,TRBV30,.,TRBJ1-2,CAWGEGGYTF,TGTGCCTGGGGGGAAGGGGGCTACACCTTC
.,TRBV6-1,.,TRBJ2-3,CASQKEGQYTDTQYF,TGTGCCAGCCAAAAAGAGGGGCAGTACACAGATACGCAGTATTTT
.,TRBV20-1,.,TRBJ2-3,CSAKIGGPDTQYF,TGCAGTGCTAAAATAGGGGGGCCAGATACGCAGTATTTT
TRBD1,TRBV5-8,few,TRBJ2-7,CASIGTAHYEQYF,TGTGCCAGCATCGGGACAGCACACTACGAGCAGTACTTC
TRBD2,TRBV30,few,TRBJ2-3,CAWRLGGTQYF,TGTGCCTGGAGACTGGGAGGGACGCAGTATTTT
.,TRBV12-3/TRBV12-4,few,TRBJ1-2,CASTQGRTNYGYTF,TGTGCCAGCACCCAGGGACGGACGAACTATGGCTACACCTTC
.,TRBV12-3/TRBV12-4,.,TRBJ2-5,CASSVSGGGRTQYF,TGTGCCAGCAGTGTTTCAGGAGGGGGGAGGACCCAGTACTTC
TRBD2,TRBV4-2,many,TRBJ2-4,CASSQGMSGGENIQYF,TGTGCCAGCAGCCAAGGGATGAGCGGGGGAGAAAACATTCAGTACTTC
.,TRBV10-2,few,TRBJ2-3,CASSEKRVGTDTQYF,TGCGCCAGCAGTGAAAAGCGGGTGGGCACAGATACGCAGTATTTT
.,TRBV20-1,few,TRBJ2-3,CSVSWGAVGDTQYF,TGCAGTGTTTCGTGGGGGGCGGTTGGAGATACGCAGTATTTT
TRBD1,TRBV5-1,few,TRBJ2-2,CASRLRDRGNTGELFF,TGCGCCAGCAGATTACGGGACAGGGGAAACACCGGGGAGCTGTTTTTT
.,TRBV6-1,many,TRBJ2-3,CASRRTDTQYF,TGTGCCAGCAGGCGCACAGATACGCAGTATTTT
TRBD2,TRBV6-1,.,TRBJ2-7,CASSDKTSGFYEQYF,TGTGCCAGCAGTGATAAGACTAGCGGGTTCTACGAGCAGTACTTC
.,TRBV21-1,.,TRBJ2-1,CASSPIGTGVHNEQFF,TGTGCCAGCAGCCCCATCGGGACAGGGGTGCACAATGAGCAGTTCTTC
TRBD1,TRBV10-3,.,TRBJ1-1,CAIRGQGDTEAFF,TGTGCCATCAGGGGACAGGGGGACACTGAAGCTTTCTTT
.,TRBV5-1,few,TRBJ2-7,CASKPGETYEQYF,TGCGCCAGCAAACCAGGCGAAACCTACGAGCAGTACTTC
.,TRBV20-1,few,TRBJ1-6,CSARGMRNSPLHF,TGCAGTGCTAGGGGTATGCGGAATTCACCCCTCCACTTT
.,TRBV20-1,few,TRBJ2-7,CSAKAVYEQYF,TGCAGTGCAAAGGCTGTTTACGAGCAGTACTTC
.,TRBV10-3,few,TRBJ1-4,CAISANGGRDEKLFF,TGTGCCATCAGTGCGAACGGGGGGCGAGACGAAAAACTGTTTTTT
.,TRBV12-3/TRBV12-4,few,TRBJ1-2,CASTSFPTGLSEGYGYTF,TGTGCCAGCACCTCTTTTCCCACGGGACTCTCCGAGGGCTATGGCTACACCTTC
.,TRBV7-2,few,TRBJ2-4,CASSPRVQGDNIQYF,TGTGCCAGCAGCCCCCGGGTCCAAGGGGACAACATTCAGTACTTC
.,TRBV10-3,few,TRBJ1-2,CAISDNRRLYGYTF,TGTGCCATCAGTGATAACAGGCGACTATATGGCTACACCTTC
TRBD2,TRBV12-3/TRBV12-4,.,TRBJ2-1,CASTPRRILAASSYNEQFF,TGTGCCAGCACCCCCCGTCGAATACTAGCGGCCTCCTCCTACAATGAGCAGTTCTTC
.,TRBV14,.,TRBJ2-1,CASSQANRANEQFF,TGTGCCAGCAGCCAGGCTAATAGAGCAAATGAGCAGTTCTTC
TRBD2,TRBV29-1,.,TRBJ2-3,CSVVGGRSADTQYF,TGCAGCGTTGTAGGCGGGAGAAGCGCAGATACGCAGTATTTT
TRBD1,TRBV20-1,.,TRBJ1-3,CSADDRASGNTIYF,TGCAGTGCCGACGACAGGGCCTCTGGAAACACCATATATTTT